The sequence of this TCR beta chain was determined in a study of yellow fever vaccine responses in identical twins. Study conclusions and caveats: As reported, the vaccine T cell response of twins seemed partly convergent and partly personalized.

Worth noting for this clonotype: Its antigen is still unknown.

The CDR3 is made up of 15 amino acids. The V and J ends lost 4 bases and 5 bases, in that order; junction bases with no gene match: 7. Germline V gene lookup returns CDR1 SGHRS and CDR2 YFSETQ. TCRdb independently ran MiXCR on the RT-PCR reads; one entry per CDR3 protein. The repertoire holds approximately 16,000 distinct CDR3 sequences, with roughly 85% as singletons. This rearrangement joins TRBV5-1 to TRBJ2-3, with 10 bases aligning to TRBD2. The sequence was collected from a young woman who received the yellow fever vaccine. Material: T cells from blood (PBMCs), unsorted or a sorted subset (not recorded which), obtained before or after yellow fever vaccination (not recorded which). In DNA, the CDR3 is TGCGCCAGCAGCCCCCTAGCGGGAGCCGGAGATACGCAGTATTTT. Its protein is CASSPLAGAGDTQYF.